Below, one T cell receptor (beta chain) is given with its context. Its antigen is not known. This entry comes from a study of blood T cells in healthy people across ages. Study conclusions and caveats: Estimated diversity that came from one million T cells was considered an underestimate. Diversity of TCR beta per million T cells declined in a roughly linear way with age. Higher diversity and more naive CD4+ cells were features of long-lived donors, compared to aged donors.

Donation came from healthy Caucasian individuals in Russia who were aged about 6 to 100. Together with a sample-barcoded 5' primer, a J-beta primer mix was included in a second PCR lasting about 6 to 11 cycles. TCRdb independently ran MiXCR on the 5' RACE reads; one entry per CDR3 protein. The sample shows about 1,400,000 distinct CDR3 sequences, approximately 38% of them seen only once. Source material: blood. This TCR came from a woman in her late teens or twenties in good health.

CDR3 amino acids: CASSREPTSFADTQYF. The CDR3 DNA follows: TGTGCCAGTAGTAGGGAGCCTACCTCGTTTGCAGATACGCAGTATTTT. The J gene is TRBJ2-3, the V gene TRBV19; D is possibly TRBD2 (5 bases). The ends were cut back, 4 bases at V and 4 bases at J, with 18 bases in the middle. In germline, CDR1 is LNHDA, CDR2 SQIVND (reference sequence). The length of the CDR3 is 16 residues.